The present entry profiles one TCR beta chain with its context. This sample is drawn from a study of T cell changes during pregnancy in multiple sclerosis. Clones were sequenced by immunoSEQ multiplex PCR, and TCRdb holds only the in-frame ones, with some missing. The sample gives approximately 32,000 clones, roughly 89% of which show up once; roughly 10% is in the top ten. The sequencing here drew on CD8+ T cells from peripheral blood mononuclear cells, taken in the second trimester of pregnancy. The TCR originated in a female donor with multiple sclerosis, enrolled in a pregnancy study.

The CDR3 region has the DNA TGTGCCAGAACCTCCTGGGAGGGTTCGGAGACCCAGTACTTC. Protein sequence: CARTSWEGSETQYF. The chain combines TRBV5-3 with TRBJ2-5; TRBD2 agrees at 7 bases. TRBV5-3 qualifies as an ORF whose function is uncertain. The ends lost 6 bases at V and 5 bases at J; junction bases unmatched: 10. The CDR3 has 14 residues.